This TCR beta chain emerged from a study of shared clonotypes between healthy human individuals. Clones were sequenced by immunoSEQ multiplex PCR, and TCRdb holds only the in-frame ones, with some missing. Among millions of clones listed, roughly 94% were seen once. A few counts support this clone. This CDR3 is 15 amino acids long. The germline V gene has CDR1 SGDLS and CDR2 YYNGEE. Trimming removed 0 bases at V and 8 bases at J, with 15 bases between. The chain combines TRBV9 with TRBJ1-5; no firm D call. This receptor was taken from a man in his late teens or twenties in good health. The sequenced sample consisted of naive CD4+ T cells sorted from blood. Documented subset: CD45RA+ positively selected. The CDR3 is CASSVACMCEEPQHF. In DNA form, the CDR3 reads TGTGCCAGCAGCGTAGCGTGTATGTGTGAGGAGCCCCAGCATTTT.